These 4 T cell receptor beta chains share one sample of origin, sequenced in a study of blood T cell repertoires in COVID-19 (dated by TCRdb to the early 2020s). The receptor library was made with the immunoSEQ multiplex PCR assay. The table was pulled from immuneACCESS by TCRdb, which kept in-frame rearrangements only. Such tables lose some clones; where checked, under half of the loss comes from unresolved V genes, and the rest has no known cause. This sample comprises 140,000 or so clones, approximately 87% of them detected only once. 8.6% of the sample is taken by the ten largest. Material: peripheral blood. The receptors originated from a woman between 45 and 60 years old with active or convalescent COVID-19.

CDR3 sequence (DNA): TGTGCCAGTAGTGTAACGGGGAACACCGGGGAGCTGTTTTTT. This codes for CASSVTGNTGELFF. The genes are TRBV19 and TRBJ2-2; D is ambiguous. Trimming pared 5 bases from V and 1 base from J, leaving 8 bases between. The CDR3 consists of 14 residues. Per germline, CDR1 LNHDA and CDR2 SQIVND (reference sequence).

This rearrangement joins TRBV12-5 to TRBJ1-2; D is unclear. Germline V CDR1 and CDR2: LGHNT, FRNRAP. With 1 base removed from V and 4 bases from J, the gap between germline ends came to 10 bases. This CDR3 spans 14 amino acids. The CDR3 DNA is TGTGCTAGTGGTTTGGACAGCTTTGGCTATGGCTACACCTTC. Its protein is CASGLDSFGYGYTF.

The chain uses TRBV6-5 and TRBJ1-2; D not resolved. The CDR3 contains 14 residues. The V gene lost 2 bases and the J gene lost 0 bases, with 7 bases spanning the gap. Germline CDR1 MNHEY, CDR2 SVGAGI. The CDR3 nucleotides are TGTGCCAGCAGTTACAGGAGATCTAACTATGGCTACACCTTC. This gives the protein CASSYRRSNYGYTF.

The chain uses TRBV5-1 and TRBJ2-2; no reliable D call. Germline assignment: CDR1 SGHRS and CDR2 YFSETQ. This CDR3 contains 15 residues. Deletions cut 0 bases from V and 3 bases from J, with 9 bases between. The CDR3 coding sequence is TGCGCCAGCAGCTTGGAGCTCGCGGACACCGGGGAGCTGTTTTTT. It yields the protein CASSLELADTGELFF.